Listed here are 23 T cell receptor beta chains from one sample, sequenced in a study of T cells after posttransplantation cyclophosphamide (dated by TCRdb to between 2015 and 2016). A control cohort of approximately 10 patients who had been given myeloablative marrow transplants with methotrexate plus a calcineurin inhibitor was sampled 1 year after transplant. The library was generated by the immunoSEQ multiplex PCR assay. Held by TCRdb, this immuneACCESS table contains in-frame sequences only and omits some clones. Under half of the omission traces to an unresolved V gene where checked; the cause of the rest is unknown. This sample is represented by about 20,000 clones; about 90% of them were singletons. The ten largest clones capture 7% to 9.5% of the sample. Sequencing used PBMCs, obtained after an allogeneic stem cell transplant with a calcineurin inhibitor and methotrexate. The receptors originated from a female patient in her fifties or sixties who received an allogeneic stem cell transplant from an unrelated donor, was CMV-positive, and had chronic GVHD only. In patients who had a transplant, some T cells may come from the graft donor.

This chain uses TRBV19 with TRBJ1-1, with D unresolved. CDR3 length: 15 amino acids. Between the trimmed V and J ends, which lost 2 bases and 0 bases, there was a span of 10 bases. Germline loops: CDR1 LNHDA, CDR2 SQIVND (reference sequence). CDR3 nucleotides: TGTGCCAGTAGTATAACCGGTATTATGAACACTGAAGCTTTCTTT. Its protein is CASSITGIMNTEAFF.

The chain is built from TRBV30 and TRBJ2-7; 8 bases are a match to TRBD1. Germline V gives CDR1 GTSNPN, CDR2 SVGIG (reference sequence). Unmatched junction bases numbered 11, after V lost 4 bases and J lost 0 bases. The CDR3 extends over 16 amino acids. The CDR3 DNA follows: TGTGCCTGGATGCCGTCGGACAGGGTATCCTCCTACGAGCAGTACTTC. Amino acid sequence: CAWMPSDRVSSYEQYF.

This chain connects TRBV15 to TRBJ2-1, with a tentative D call TRBD2 (5 bases). Germline CDR1 and CDR2: LNHNV and YYDKDF (reference sequence). V was clipped by 1 base and J by 10 bases, with 14 bases between them. There are 14 residues in the CDR3. The CDR3 loop reads CATSRAFGVREQFF. Written as DNA, the CDR3 is TGTGCCACCAGCAGAGCTTTCGGGGTGAGGGAGCAGTTCTTC.

The chain links TRBV7-3 to TRBJ2-1; 7 nucleotides line up with TRBD2. Germline V gene lookup returns CDR1 SGHTA and CDR2 FQGTGA. With V trimmed by 4 bases and J by 7 bases, 13 bases remained unmatched. The CDR3 totals 16 residues. The CDR3 nucleotides read TGTGCCAGCAGCTCCTACGGACTAGTTGGGGATAATGAGCAGTTCTTC. This gives the protein CASSSYGLVGDNEQFF.

V and J are TRBV9 and TRBJ1-2; D remains ambiguous. The CDR3 has 14 residues. Germline values: CDR1 SGDLS, CDR2 YYNGEE. V shed 0 bases and J shed 2 bases, with 8 bases lying between them. The CDR3 loop is CASSVGGANYGYTF. In nucleotides, the CDR3 is TGTGCCAGCAGCGTAGGCGGAGCAAACTATGGCTACACCTTC.

This rearrangement joins TRBV30 to TRBJ2-2; 9 bases fit TRBD1. V dropped 3 bases and J dropped 4; count of bases not matched to a gene: 6. The germline gives CDR1 GTSNPN, CDR2 SVGIG (reference sequence). The CDR3 runs to 15 residues. Here the CDR3 DNA reads TGTGCCTGGAGGGACAGGGGAACATCCACCGGGGAGCTGTTTTTT. Its protein is CAWRDRGTSTGELFF. Together with reference TRBV30 and TRBJ2-2, the CDR3 gives the full variable domain: SQTIHQWPATLVQPVGSPLSLECTVEGTSNPNLYWYRQAAGRGLQLLFYSVGIGQISSEVPQNLSASRPQDRQFILSSKKLLLSDSGFYLCAWRDRGTSTGELFFGEGSRLTVL.

The chain recombines TRBV28 with TRBJ1-1; no firm D call. V gave up 3 bases and J gave up 3 bases, with 11 bases separating them. CDR1 MDHEN and CDR2 SYDVKM come from the germline V gene. The CDR3 has 14 residues. The chain's CDR3 is CASSFRERDTEAFF. The CDR3 DNA reads TGTGCCAGCAGTTTCCGGGAGAGGGACACTGAAGCTTTCTTT.

The genes are TRBV9 and TRBJ1-2; D is uncertain. The CDR3 spans 15 residues. V lost 0 bases, J lost 0 bases, and 9 bases lay in between. In germline, CDR1 is SGDLS, CDR2 YYNGEE. The CDR3 DNA reads as TGTGCCAGCAGCGTAGGGGCGGGAGCTAACTATGGCTACACCTTC. This sequence encodes CASSVGAGANYGYTF.

This clone was recorded only once. The V gene is TRBV18, the J gene TRBJ2-7; D remains unclear. V lost 5 bases, J lost 4 bases, and 18 bases lay in between. Germline-derived CDR1 and CDR2 are KGHSH and LQKENI. The CDR3 consists of 15 residues. The CDR3 reads CASSAVAVLSYEQYF. CDR3 coding DNA: TGTGCCAGCTCAGCCGTGGCGGTGCTCTCGTACGAGCAGTACTTC. Full variable domain (rest looked up from reference TRBV18 and TRBJ2-7): NAGVMQNPRHLVRRRGQEARLRCSPMKGHSHVYWYRQLPEEGLKFMVYLQKENIIDESGMPKERFSAEFPKEGPSILRIQQVVRGDSAAYFCASSAVAVLSYEQYFGPGTRLTVT.

This rearrangement joins TRBV14 to TRBJ2-1, with 9 bases lining up with TRBD2. The trim removed 3 bases at V and 1 base at J, leaving 4 bases unmatched. Germline CDR1 SGHDN, CDR2 FVKESK. The CDR3 is 16 amino acids. The CDR3: CASSQLLAGSYNEQFF. For the CDR3, the DNA is TGTGCCAGCAGCCAGCTCCTAGCGGGATCCTACAATGAGCAGTTCTTC.

The chain links TRBV7-9 to TRBJ1-2, with D tentatively TRBD1 (6 bases). Germline loops: CDR1 SEHNR, CDR2 FQNEAQ (reference sequence). V lost 2 bases, J lost 0 bases, and 16 bases lay in between. The CDR3 sequence is 17 residues long. The CDR3 reads CASSLTAGQITNYGYTF. CDR3 bases: TGTGCCAGCAGCTTAACCGCCGGACAGATAACTAACTATGGCTACACCTTC. Full variable domain (missing parts from reference TRBV7-9 and TRBJ1-2): DTGVSQNPRHKITKRGQNVTFRCDPISEHNRLYWYRQTLGQGPEFLTYFQNEAQLEKSRLLSDRFSAERPKGSFSTLEIQRTEQGDSAMYLCASSLTAGQITNYGYTFGSGTRLTVV.

Regarding this clone: The sample carries other DNA sequences with the same CDR3. The chain recombines TRBV27 with TRBJ2-1; 13 bases agree with TRBD2. V gave up 4 bases and J gave up 5 bases; unmatched junction bases: 5. There are 16 residues in the CDR3. CDR1 and CDR2 from the germline V gene are MNHEY and SMNVEV (reference sequence). Written as DNA, the CDR3 is TGTGCCAGCAGTTCCTGGGGACTAGCGGGAAACAATGAGCAGTTCTTC. This gives the protein CASSSWGLAGNNEQFF.

This chain links TRBV15 with TRBJ2-3, with D possibly matching TRBD2 (5 bases). The germline V gene has CDR1 LNHNV and CDR2 YYDKDF (reference sequence). The V end was cut by 5 bases, the J end by 4 bases, with 10 bases between. CDR3 length: 13 amino acids. The CDR3 spells CATSSEGADTQYF. CDR3 sequence (DNA): TGTGCCACCAGCTCCGAGGGTGCAGATACGCAGTATTTT.

This rearrangement joins TRBV21-1 to TRBJ1-2; whether TRBD1, the table's D call, matches the DNA was not checked. TRBV21-1 is labeled a pseudogene. This CDR3 spans 16 amino acids. The CDR3 bases are TGTGCCAGCAGCAAAGTCGGTAAGGGGCCCAACTATGGCTACACCTTC. It yields the protein CASSKVGKGPNYGYTF.

This clone was seen a few times. V gene TRBV28 combines with J gene TRBJ1-2; D might be TRBD1 (5 bases). V was pared by 0 bases and J by 8 bases, with 19 bases between. Germline V gene sequence: CDR1 MDHEN, CDR2 SYDVKM. The CDR3 runs to 16 residues. CDR3 residues: CASSLWEQVIRKGYTF. CDR3 sequence (DNA): TGTGCCAGCAGTTTATGGGAACAGGTTATACGGAAGGGCTACACCTTC.

V gene TRBV4-1 combines with J gene TRBJ2-5; 7 nucleotides agree with TRBD2. Near its end, the DNA agrees better with TRBJ2-7, so the J call may be wrong. This CDR3 has 17 residues. Germline V gene data show CDR1 as MGHRA and CDR2 as YSYEKL. The CDR3 protein is CASSQDPVREGPYEQYF. CDR3 bases: TGCGCCAGCAGCCAAGATCCCGTGAGGGAGGGCCCCTACGAGCAGTACTTC.

This chain links TRBV11-1 with TRBJ2-5, with TRBD2 matching over 7 bases. The CDR3 covers 15 residues. Trimming cost V 6 bases and J 5 bases; bases outside gene matches: 12. In germline, CDR1 is SGHAT, CDR2 FQDESV (reference sequence). The CDR3 reads CASRPGREGLETQYF. The CDR3 DNA reads as TGTGCCAGCAGGCCTGGGAGGGAGGGCCTGGAGACCCAGTACTTC.

The chain has TRBV5-6 and TRBJ2-7; D is undetermined. CDR3 length: 14 residues. In germline, CDR1 is SGHDT, CDR2 YYEEEE. The V end was cut by 4 bases, the J end by 5 bases, with 16 bases between. This chain's CDR3 is CASSLRSSRNEQYF. The CDR3 DNA is TGTGCCAGCAGCCTCCGGAGTTCCCGTAACGAGCAGTACTTC.

In its sample, this clone was seen once. The V and J genes are TRBV6-1 and TRBJ2-7; the match to TRBD2 covers 10 bases. The CDR3 has 15 amino acids. Germline values: CDR1 MNHNS, CDR2 SASEGT. Trimming took 4 bases from V and 6 from J; bases not matched to a gene: 9. CDR3 amino acids: CASSGTSGPLGEQYF. CDR3 bases: TGTGCCAGCAGTGGGACTAGCGGACCTCTAGGCGAGCAGTACTTC.

This rearrangement joins TRBV7-8 to TRBJ2-1; 8 nucleotides agree with TRBD2. Germline CDR1 and CDR2: SGHVS and FQNEAQ. The CDR3 extends over 20 amino acids. The V gene end was trimmed by 1 base and the J gene end by 7 bases; junction bases not matched to a gene: 21. The CDR3 DNA sequence: TGTGCCAGCAGCTTAGACAATTCTTACAGTAGGACTAGCATAAAGAATGAGCAGTTCTTC. Amino acids: CASSLDNSYSRTSIKNEQFF.

The chain recombines TRBV15 with TRBJ1-6; D perhaps matches TRBD1 (6 bases). Trimming stripped 2 bases from V and 8 bases from J, with 13 bases between. The CDR3 is made up of 15 amino acids. In germline, CDR1 is LNHNV, CDR2 YYDKDF (reference sequence). CDR3 DNA: TGTGCCACCAGCAGATATAACAGGGTTTATTCACCCCTCCACTTT. Protein: CATSRYNRVYSPLHF.

This chain joins TRBV9 and TRBJ1-1, with D maybe TRBD1 (5 bases). CDR3 size: 14 residues. Trimming took off 3 bases at V and 1 base at J, with 10 bases between the two ends. The germline gives CDR1 SGDLS, CDR2 YYNGEE. The CDR3 protein is CASSGGAGNTEAFF. In DNA form, the CDR3 reads TGTGCCAGCAGCGGCGGGGCAGGGAACACTGAAGCTTTCTTT.

The chain joins TRBV5-5 to TRBJ1-2; D uncertain. This CDR3 has 14 amino acids. Germline V gives CDR1 SGHKS, CDR2 YYEKEE (reference sequence). V was pared by 6 bases and J by 4 bases, with 16 bases between. CDR3 residues: CASTPLFGLYGYTF. CDR3 sequence (DNA): TGTGCCAGCACCCCTTTATTTGGGCTCTATGGCTACACCTTC. Full variable domain (rest looked up from reference TRBV5-5 and TRBJ1-2): DAGVTQSPTHLIKTRGQQVTLRCSPISGHKSVSWYQQVLGQGPQFIFQYYEKEERGRGNFPDRFSARQFPNYSSELNVNALLLGDSALYLCASTPLFGLYGYTFGSGTRLTVV.